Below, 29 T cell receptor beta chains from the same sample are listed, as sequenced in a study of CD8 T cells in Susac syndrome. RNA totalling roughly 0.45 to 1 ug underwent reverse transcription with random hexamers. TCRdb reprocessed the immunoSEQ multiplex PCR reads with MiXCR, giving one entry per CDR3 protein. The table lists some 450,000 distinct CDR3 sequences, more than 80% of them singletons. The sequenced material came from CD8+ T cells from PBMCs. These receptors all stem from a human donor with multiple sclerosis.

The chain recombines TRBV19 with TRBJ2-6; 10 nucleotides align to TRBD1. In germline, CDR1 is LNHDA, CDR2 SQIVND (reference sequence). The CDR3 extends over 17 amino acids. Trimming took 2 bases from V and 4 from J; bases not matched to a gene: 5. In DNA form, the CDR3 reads TGTGCCAGTAGTATAACTGGGACAGGGGACGGGGCCAACGTCCTGACTTTC. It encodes CASSITGTGDGANVLTF.

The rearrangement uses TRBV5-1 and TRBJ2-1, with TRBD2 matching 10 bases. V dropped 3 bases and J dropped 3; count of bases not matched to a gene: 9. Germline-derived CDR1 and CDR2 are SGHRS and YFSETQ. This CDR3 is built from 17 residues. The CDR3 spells CASSSSLAGEDYNEQFF. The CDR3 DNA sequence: TGCGCCAGCAGCTCCTCCCTAGCGGGGGAAGACTACAATGAGCAGTTCTTC.

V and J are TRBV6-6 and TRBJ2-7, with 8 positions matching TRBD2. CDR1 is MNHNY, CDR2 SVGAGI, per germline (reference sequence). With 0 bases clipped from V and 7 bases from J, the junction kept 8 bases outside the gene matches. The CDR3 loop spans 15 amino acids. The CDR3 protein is CASSYSAGEENEQYF. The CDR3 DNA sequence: TGTGCCAGCAGTTACTCAGCGGGAGAGGAGAATGAGCAGTACTTC.

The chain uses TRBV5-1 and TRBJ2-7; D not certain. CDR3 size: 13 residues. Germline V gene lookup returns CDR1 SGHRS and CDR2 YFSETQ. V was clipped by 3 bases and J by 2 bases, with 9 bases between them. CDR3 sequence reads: CASSSTETYEQYF. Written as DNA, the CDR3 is TGCGCCAGCAGCTCTACGGAAACCTACGAGCAGTACTTC.

The CDR3 DNA follows: TGCAGTGCTAGAGATCCGGGGCTAGCGGGAATAATGAACACCGGGGAGCTGTTTTTT. Its protein product is CSARDPGLAGIMNTGELFF. J is TRBJ2-2 and V is TRBV20-1, with TRBD2 matching 9 bases. The V segment lost 0 bases and the J segment 1 base; nucleotides outside the gene matches: 12. The CDR3 extends over 19 amino acids. Looked up from germline, CDR1 is DFQATT and CDR2 is SNEGSKA (reference sequence).

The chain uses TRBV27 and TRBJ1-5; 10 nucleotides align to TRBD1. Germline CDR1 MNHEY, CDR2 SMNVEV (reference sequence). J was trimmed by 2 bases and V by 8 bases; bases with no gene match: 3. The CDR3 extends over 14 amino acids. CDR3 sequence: CASGGTGGNQPQHF. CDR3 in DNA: TGTGCCAGCGGGGGGACAGGGGGCAATCAGCCCCAGCATTTT.

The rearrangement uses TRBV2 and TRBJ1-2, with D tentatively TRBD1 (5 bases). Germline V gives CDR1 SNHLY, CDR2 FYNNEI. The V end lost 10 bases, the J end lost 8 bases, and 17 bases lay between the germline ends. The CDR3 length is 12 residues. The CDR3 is CATQKGLRGYTF. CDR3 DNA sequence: TGTGCCACCCAAAAGGGACTAAGAGGCTACACCTTC.

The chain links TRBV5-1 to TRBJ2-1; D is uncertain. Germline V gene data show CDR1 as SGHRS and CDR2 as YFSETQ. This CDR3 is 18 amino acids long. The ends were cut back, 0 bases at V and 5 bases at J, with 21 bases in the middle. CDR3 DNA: TGCGCCAGCAGCTTGGTTGTCGACTTCGGGCAGCCGCACAATGAGCAGTTCTTC. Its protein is CASSLVVDFGQPHNEQFF. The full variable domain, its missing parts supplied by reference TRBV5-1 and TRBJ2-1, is KAGVTQTPRYLIKTRGQQVTLSCSPISGHRSVSWYQQTPGQGLQFLFEYFSETQRNKGNFPGRFSGRQFSNSRSEMNVSTLELGDSALYLCASSLVVDFGQPHNEQFFGPGTRLTVL.

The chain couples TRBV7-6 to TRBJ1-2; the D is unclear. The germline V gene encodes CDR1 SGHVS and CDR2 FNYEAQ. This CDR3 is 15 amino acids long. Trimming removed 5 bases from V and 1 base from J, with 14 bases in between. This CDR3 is CASSLRRDYNYGYTF. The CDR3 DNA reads TGTGCCAGCAGCCTCCGGCGGGATTATAACTATGGCTACACCTTC.

CDR3 bases: TGTGCCAGCTCAAAGCGGGAGGATTACAATGAGCAGTTCTTC. Translated, it gives CASSKREDYNEQFF. V and J are TRBV2 and TRBJ2-1, with TRBD2 matching over 9 bases. This CDR3 is 14 amino acids long. The germline CDR1 and CDR2 sequences are SNHLY and FYNNEI. V trimming: 8 bases; J trimming: 4 bases; junction bases outside the gene matches: 6.

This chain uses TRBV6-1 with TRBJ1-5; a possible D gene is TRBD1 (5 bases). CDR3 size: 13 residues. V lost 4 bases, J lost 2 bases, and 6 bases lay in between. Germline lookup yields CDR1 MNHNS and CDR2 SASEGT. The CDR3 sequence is CASSGGGNQPQHF. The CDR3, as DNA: TGTGCCAGCAGTGGGGGCGGCAATCAGCCCCAGCATTTT.

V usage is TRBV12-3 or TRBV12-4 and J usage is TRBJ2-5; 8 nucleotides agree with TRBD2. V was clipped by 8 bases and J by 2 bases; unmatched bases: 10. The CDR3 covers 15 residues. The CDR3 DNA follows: TGTGCCAGCGGTCGGTCGGGGGGGCTGCAAGAGACCCAGTACTTC. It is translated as CASGRSGGLQETQYF.

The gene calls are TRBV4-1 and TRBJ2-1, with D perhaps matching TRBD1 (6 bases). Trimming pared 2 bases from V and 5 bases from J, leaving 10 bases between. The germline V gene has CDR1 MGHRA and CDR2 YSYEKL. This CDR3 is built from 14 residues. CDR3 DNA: TGCGCCAGCAGCCAAACCCGACAGGACAATGAGCAGTTCTTC. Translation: CASSQTRQDNEQFF.

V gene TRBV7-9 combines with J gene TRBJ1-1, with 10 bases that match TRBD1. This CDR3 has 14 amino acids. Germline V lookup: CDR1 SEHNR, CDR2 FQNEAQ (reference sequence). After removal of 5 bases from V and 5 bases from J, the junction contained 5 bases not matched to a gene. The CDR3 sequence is CASSDRTGGTEAFF. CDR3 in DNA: TGTGCCAGCAGCGATCGGACAGGGGGAACTGAAGCTTTCTTT.

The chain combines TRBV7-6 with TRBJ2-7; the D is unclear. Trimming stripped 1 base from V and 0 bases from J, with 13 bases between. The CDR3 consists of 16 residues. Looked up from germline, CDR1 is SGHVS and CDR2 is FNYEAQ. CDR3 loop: CASSLGELQSSYEQYF. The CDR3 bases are TGTGCCAGCAGCTTAGGGGAACTCCAGAGCTCCTACGAGCAGTACTTC. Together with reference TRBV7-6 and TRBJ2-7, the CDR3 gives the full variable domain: GAGVSQSPRYKVTKRGQDVALRCDPISGHVSLYWYRQALGQGPEFLTYFNYEAQQDKSGLPNDRFSAERPEGSISTLTIQRTEQRDSAMYRCASSLGELQSSYEQYFGPGTRLTVT.

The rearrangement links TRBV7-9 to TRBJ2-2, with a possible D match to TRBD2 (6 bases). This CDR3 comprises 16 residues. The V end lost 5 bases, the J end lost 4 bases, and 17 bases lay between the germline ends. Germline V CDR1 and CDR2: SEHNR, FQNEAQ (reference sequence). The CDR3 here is CASSPYGTGGTGELFF. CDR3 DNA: TGTGCCAGCAGCCCATACGGGACCGGGGGCACCGGGGAGCTGTTTTTT.

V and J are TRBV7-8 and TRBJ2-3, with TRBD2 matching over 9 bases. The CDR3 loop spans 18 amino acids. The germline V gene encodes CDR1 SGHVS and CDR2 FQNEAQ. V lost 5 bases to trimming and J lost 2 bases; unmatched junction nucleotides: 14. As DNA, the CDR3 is TGTGCCAGCAGCACCGGATTTAGCGGGGGAGCCGACACAGATACGCAGTATTTT. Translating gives CASSTGFSGGADTDTQYF.

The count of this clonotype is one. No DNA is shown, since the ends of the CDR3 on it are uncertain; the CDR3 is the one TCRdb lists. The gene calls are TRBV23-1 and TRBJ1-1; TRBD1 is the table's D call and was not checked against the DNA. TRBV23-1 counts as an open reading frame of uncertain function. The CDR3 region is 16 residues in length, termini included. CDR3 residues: CASKIPGQGTILKLSF.

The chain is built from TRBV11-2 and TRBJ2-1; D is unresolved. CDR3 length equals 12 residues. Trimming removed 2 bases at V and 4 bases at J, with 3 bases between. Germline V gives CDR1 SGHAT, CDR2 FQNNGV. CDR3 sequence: CASSLWYNEQFF. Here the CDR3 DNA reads TGTGCCAGCAGCTTATGGTACAATGAGCAGTTCTTC.

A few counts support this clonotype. CDR3 sequence reads: CASSYPGTAAYEQYF. CDR3 in DNA: TGTGCCAGCAGTTACCCCGGGACAGCCGCCTACGAGCAGTACTTC. J is TRBJ2-7 and V is TRBV6-5, with 7 bases fitting TRBD1. This CDR3 has 15 residues. Germline-derived CDR1 and CDR2 are MNHEY and SVGAGI. V lost 2 bases and J lost 2; bases outside the gene matches: 6.

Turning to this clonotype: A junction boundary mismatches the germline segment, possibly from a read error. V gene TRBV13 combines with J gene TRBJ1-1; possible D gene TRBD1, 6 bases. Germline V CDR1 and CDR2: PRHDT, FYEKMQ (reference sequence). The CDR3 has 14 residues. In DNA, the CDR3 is TGTACCAGCAGCTTAGGGGGTCTTAACACTGAAGCTTTCTTT. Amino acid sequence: CTSSLGGLNTEAFF.

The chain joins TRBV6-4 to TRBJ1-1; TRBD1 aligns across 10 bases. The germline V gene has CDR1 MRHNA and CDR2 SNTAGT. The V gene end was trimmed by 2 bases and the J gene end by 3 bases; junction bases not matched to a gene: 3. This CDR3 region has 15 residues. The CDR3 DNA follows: TGTGCCAGCAGTGACGCGGACAGGGGGGACACTGAAGCTTTCTTT. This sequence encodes CASSDADRGDTEAFF.

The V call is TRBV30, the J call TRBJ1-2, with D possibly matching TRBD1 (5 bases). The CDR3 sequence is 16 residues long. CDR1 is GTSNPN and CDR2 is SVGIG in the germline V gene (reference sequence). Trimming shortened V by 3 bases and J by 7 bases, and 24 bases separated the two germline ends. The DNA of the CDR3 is TGTGCCTGGAGGTCAGGCGGGGACCCGCGGTATGGTGGCTACACCTTC. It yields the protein CAWRSGGDPRYGGYTF.

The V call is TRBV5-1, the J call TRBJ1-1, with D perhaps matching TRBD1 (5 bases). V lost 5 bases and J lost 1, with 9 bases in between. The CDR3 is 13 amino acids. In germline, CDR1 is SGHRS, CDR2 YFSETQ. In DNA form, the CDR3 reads TGCGCCAGCAGAGGACACCCGAACACTGAAGCTTTCTTT. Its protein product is CASRGHPNTEAFF.

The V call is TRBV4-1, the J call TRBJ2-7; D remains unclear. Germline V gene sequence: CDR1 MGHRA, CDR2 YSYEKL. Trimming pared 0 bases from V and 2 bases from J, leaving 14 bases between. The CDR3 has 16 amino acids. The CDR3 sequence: CASSQDPYRRTYEQYF. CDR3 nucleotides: TGCGCCAGCAGCCAAGATCCTTATCGCCGGACCTACGAGCAGTACTTC.

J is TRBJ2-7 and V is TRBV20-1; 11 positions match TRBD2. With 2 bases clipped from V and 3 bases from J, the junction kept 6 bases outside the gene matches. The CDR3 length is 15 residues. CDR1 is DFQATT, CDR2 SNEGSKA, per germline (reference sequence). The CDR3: CSARSLAGGLYEQYF. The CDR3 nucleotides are TGCAGTGCTAGATCCCTAGCGGGGGGCCTCTACGAGCAGTACTTC.

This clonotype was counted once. CDR3 bases: TGTGCCAGCAGTTCATCGGGGACTCTGAACGAGCAGTTCTTC. Translation gives CASSSSGTLNEQFF. The chain carries TRBV27 and TRBJ2-1; D perhaps matches TRBD2 (6 bases). With 4 bases removed from V and 10 bases from J, the gap between germline ends came to 17 bases. This CDR3 is built from 14 residues. Germline loops: CDR1 MNHEY, CDR2 SMNVEV (reference sequence).

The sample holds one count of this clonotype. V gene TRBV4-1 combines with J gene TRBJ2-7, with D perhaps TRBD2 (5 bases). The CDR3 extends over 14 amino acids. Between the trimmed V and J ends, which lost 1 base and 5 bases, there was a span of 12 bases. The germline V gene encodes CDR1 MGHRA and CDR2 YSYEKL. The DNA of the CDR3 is TGCGCCAGCAGCCAAGGAATAGCCGGGGACGAGCAGTACTTC. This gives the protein CASSQGIAGDEQYF.

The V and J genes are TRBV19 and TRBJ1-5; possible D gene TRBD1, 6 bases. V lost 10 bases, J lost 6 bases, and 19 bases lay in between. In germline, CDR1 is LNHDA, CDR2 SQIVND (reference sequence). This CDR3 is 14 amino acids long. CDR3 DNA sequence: TGTGCCACCAGACGGGGGGCATCGGGTCAGCCCCAGCATTTT. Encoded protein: CATRRGASGQPQHF.